The 24 T cell receptor beta chains presented below share a single source sample, sequenced in a study of T cells in Graves' hyperthyroidism and ophthalmopathy. TCR beta CDR3 regions were amplified from RNA. Initially, a first-round RT-PCR of the TCR CDR3 employed the HTBI primer set. TCRdb called the multiplex PCR reads again in MiXCR, with one record for every CDR3 protein. The sample lists some 370,000 distinct CDR3 sequences, around 15% occurring once. Sequenced material: blood. The receptors here all came from a man in his forties or fifties with Graves' ophthalmopathy.

This clonotype was counted many times. The V call is TRBV7-9, the J call TRBJ2-7, with 9 bases aligning to TRBD2. The CDR3 covers 14 residues. V was clipped by 6 bases and J by 1 base; unmatched bases: 4. Germline values: CDR1 SEHNR, CDR2 FQNEAQ (reference sequence). CDR3 sequence: CASSSSGGSYEQYF. In DNA, the CDR3 is TGTGCCAGCAGTAGTAGCGGGGGATCCTACGAGCAGTACTTC.

This clonotype was seen at least ten times. The V and J genes are TRBV2 and TRBJ1-2; TRBD1 aligns across 8 bases. The germline V gene encodes CDR1 SNHLY and CDR2 FYNNEI. The junction had 10 bases not matched to a gene; V was cut back by 6 bases and J by 7 bases. CDR3 length: 14 residues. The chain's CDR3 is CASSDGQGRGGYTF. In DNA, the CDR3 is TGTGCCAGCAGCGACGGACAGGGAAGGGGTGGCTACACCTTC.

This clonotype was found many times. The genes are TRBV2 and TRBJ1-6; a weak D match, TRBD1 (6 bases). Per germline, CDR1 SNHLY and CDR2 FYNNEI. The CDR3 extends over 13 amino acids. With 6 bases removed from V and 6 bases from J, the gap between germline ends came to 9 bases. The DNA of the CDR3 is TGTGCCAGCAGCGGACAGATTAATTCACCCCTCCACTTT. Translated, it gives CASSGQINSPLHF.

This clonotype showed up many times. The chain joins TRBV2 to TRBJ1-1, with D unclear. V was trimmed by 6 bases and J by 2 bases, leaving 10 bases between them. Germline V gene lookup returns CDR1 SNHLY and CDR2 FYNNEI. CDR3 size: 13 residues. CDR3 loop: CASRVDDNTEAFF. In DNA, the CDR3 is TGTGCCAGCAGGGTGGACGATAACACTGAAGCTTTCTTT.

This clonotype was observed many times. J is TRBJ2-5 and V is TRBV12-3 or TRBV12-4; D assignment may be TRBD1 or TRBD2 (5 bases each). CDR3 size: 15 residues. V lost 6 bases, J lost 3 bases, and 17 bases lay in between. The CDR3 region is CASRGPIGGEETQYF. CDR3 nucleotides: TGTGCCAGCAGGGGGCCTATTGGGGGAGAAGAGACCCAGTACTTC.

This clonotype was seen many times. The chain couples TRBV5-1 to TRBJ2-1; TRBD2 matches 12 bases. Germline V CDR1 and CDR2: SGHRS, YFSETQ. Germline trimming cut 4 bases from V and 7 bases from J; bases unmatched to any gene: 9. The CDR3 runs 16 residues. The DNA of the CDR3 is TGCGCCAGCAGCCGGGATGGGCTAGCGGGAGGGAATGAGCAGTTCTTC. Amino acids: CASSRDGLAGGNEQFF.

The chain has TRBV9 and TRBJ2-3; 11 bases align to TRBD2. V trimming: 0 bases; J trimming: 0 bases; junction bases outside the gene matches: 0. Germline CDR1 is SGDLS and CDR2 is YYNGEE. This CDR3 region has 16 residues. The CDR3 loop reads CASSVASGRSTDTQYF. CDR3 coding DNA: TGTGCCAGCAGCGTAGCTAGCGGGAGGAGCACAGATACGCAGTATTTT.

This clonotype was observed at least ten times. The V gene is TRBV29-1, the J gene TRBJ2-7; tentatively, D is TRBD1 (6 bases). The germline V gene has CDR1 SQVTM and CDR2 ANQGSEA. This CDR3 comprises 12 residues. V was pared by 7 bases and J by 0 bases, with 10 bases between. Written as DNA, the CDR3 is TGCAGCGGGGGCAGGGGCTCCTACGAGCAGTACTTC. Encoded protein: CSGGRGSYEQYF.

J is TRBJ2-7 and V is TRBV15; D remains ambiguous. With 8 bases removed from V and 0 bases from J, the gap between germline ends came to 11 bases. The CDR3 has 13 residues. CDR1 is LNHNV and CDR2 is YYDKDF in the germline V gene (reference sequence). Written as DNA, the CDR3 is TGTGCCACCCGTCTAGGAAGCTCCTACGAGCAGTACTTC. It translates to CATRLGSSYEQYF.

This clonotype has a count of ten or more. The V and J genes are TRBV20-1 and TRBJ2-1; possible D gene TRBD1, 5 bases. In germline, CDR1 is DFQATT, CDR2 SNEGSKA (reference sequence). CDR3 size: 12 residues. With 0 bases removed from V and 9 bases from J, the gap between germline ends came to 9 bases. The CDR3 loop reads CSARDLGAEQFF. CDR3 in DNA: TGCAGTGCTAGAGATCTAGGGGCTGAGCAGTTCTTC.

This clonotype was counted ten times or more. The rearrangement joins TRBV24-1 to TRBJ2-7; no definite D call. The germline CDR1 and CDR2 sequences are KGHDR and SFDVKD. The CDR3 loop spans 13 amino acids. Trimming removed 1 base from V and 5 bases from J, with 8 bases in between. CDR3 sequence (DNA): TGTGCCACCAGTGATTTATGGACCCACGAGCAGTACTTC. It is translated as CATSDLWTHEQYF.

The chain couples TRBV11-1 to TRBJ2-7, with D perhaps given as TRBD1 or TRBD2 (5 bases each). Germline V gene lookup returns CDR1 SGHAT and CDR2 FQDESV (reference sequence). The CDR3 is 17 amino acids. With 5 bases removed from V and 3 bases from J, the gap between germline ends came to 23 bases. The CDR3 spells CASSLGSGSRALYEQYF. CDR3 nucleotide sequence: TGTGCCAGCAGCCTCGGATCGGGGTCCAGGGCCCTCTACGAGCAGTACTTC.

This clonotype was picked up many times. V usage is TRBV5-1 and J usage is TRBJ2-1; 8 nucleotides align to TRBD2. The germline CDR1 and CDR2 sequences are SGHRS and YFSETQ. This CDR3 spans 15 amino acids. Trimming cost V 6 bases and J 8 bases; bases outside gene matches: 13. This CDR3 reads CASKEGLGTWDEQFF. The CDR3 DNA reads TGCGCCAGCAAGGAGGGACTAGGGACATGGGATGAGCAGTTCTTC.

On this clonotype itself: A read error may account for a junction end that differs from germline. The chain employs TRBV5-1 and TRBJ1-1; D possibly corresponds to TRBD1 (6 bases). Germline V gene sequence: CDR1 SGHRS, CDR2 YFSETQ. The CDR3 extends over 13 amino acids. CDR3 sequence: CASSRDMNSEAFF. CDR3 in DNA: TGCGCCAGCAGTAGGGACATGAACAGTGAAGCTTTCTTT.

This clonotype has ten or more counts. V usage is TRBV20-1 and J usage is TRBJ2-1, with TRBD2 identical over 12 bases. The CDR3 length is 14 residues. Germline V gives CDR1 DFQATT, CDR2 SNEGSKA (reference sequence). V dropped 5 bases and J dropped 4; count of bases not matched to a gene: 3. The DNA for the CDR3 is TGCAGTGCTGCCGGACTAGCGGGATACAATGAGCAGTTCTTC. Its translation: CSAAGLAGYNEQFF.

This clonotype was counted many times. The chain is built from TRBV7-8 and TRBJ1-1, with 8 bases fitting TRBD1. V lost 5 bases, J lost 2 bases, and 10 bases stayed unmatched. The CDR3 has 16 amino acids. Germline-derived CDR1 and CDR2 are SGHVS and FQNEAQ. This CDR3 reads CASSPHRTGLNTEAFF. CDR3 DNA: TGTGCCAGCAGCCCCCACAGGACAGGGTTAAACACTGAAGCTTTCTTT.

This clonotype was seen many times. The V and J genes are TRBV18 and TRBJ2-7; 8 bases are shared with TRBD1. The V segment lost 6 bases and the J segment 5 bases; nucleotides outside the gene matches: 3. Germline CDR1 KGHSH, CDR2 LQKENI. This CDR3 comprises 12 residues. CDR3: CASSGQGNEQYF. The DNA for the CDR3 is TGTGCCAGCTCTGGACAGGGCAACGAGCAGTACTTC. The variable domain in full, with the rest retrieved from reference TRBV18 and TRBJ2-7, is NAGVMQNPRHLVRRRGQEARLRCSPMKGHSHVYWYRQLPEEGLKFMVYLQKENIIDESGMPKERFSAEFPKEGPSILRIQQVVRGDSAAYFCASSGQGNEQYFGPGTRLTVT.

This clonotype occurred many times. The V call is TRBV12-3 or TRBV12-4, the J call TRBJ1-2; D unclear. The CDR3 consists of 10 residues. The V end was cut by 10 bases, the J end by 8 bases, with 11 bases between. The CDR3 DNA is TGTGCCACCCCAGAGCAGGGCTACACCTTC. This sequence encodes CATPEQGYTF.

V is TRBV14 and J is TRBJ2-2; 10 bases map to TRBD1. The CDR3 length is 17 residues. Germline CDR1 and CDR2: SGHDN and FVKESK. The V and J ends lost 1 base and 2 bases, in that order; junction bases with no gene match: 4. The CDR3 DNA follows: TGTGCCAGCAGCCAAGGACAGGGGGCTTCTAACACCGGGGAGCTGTTTTTT. The encoded protein is CASSQGQGASNTGELFF.

V is TRBV6-6 and J is TRBJ1-6; the D gene is possibly TRBD1 (6 bases). Per the germline V gene, CDR1 is MNHNY and CDR2 is SVGAGI (reference sequence). V shed 0 bases and J shed 0 bases, with 15 bases lying between them. The CDR3 has 19 amino acids. The CDR3 loop reads CASSYSSTGASSYNSPLHF. CDR3 bases: TGTGCCAGCAGTTACTCGTCGACAGGTGCGAGCTCCTATAATTCACCCCTCCACTTT.

This clonotype was seen ten or more times. The V and J genes are TRBV20-1 and TRBJ2-5; 8 bases fit TRBD1. The germline V gene encodes CDR1 DFQATT and CDR2 SNEGSKA (reference sequence). There are 13 residues in the CDR3. The ends lost 5 bases at V and 4 bases at J; junction bases unmatched: 6. The CDR3: CSASQGAGETQYF. CDR3 sequence (DNA): TGCAGTGCTTCGCAGGGGGCGGGAGAGACCCAGTACTTC.

This clonotype was counted ten times or more. V usage is TRBV10-1 and J usage is TRBJ2-5; D perhaps matches TRBD1 (5 bases). This CDR3 comprises 17 residues. Germline values: CDR1 WNHNN, CDR2 SYGVQD (reference sequence). V lost 0 bases and J lost 5, with 19 bases in between. CDR3 sequence (DNA): TGCGCCAGCAGTGAGTCGAAGGCACAGGCAAATCCCGAGACCCAGTACTTC. This codes for CASSESKAQANPETQYF.

The table lists this clonotype with many counts. Written as DNA, the CDR3 is TGTGCCAGCACACGTAAGGGGAGCAATGAGCAGTTCTTC. Its protein product is CASTRKGSNEQFF. This chain connects TRBV2 to TRBJ2-1; D may be TRBD1 or TRBD2 (5 bases each). Per the germline V gene, CDR1 is SNHLY and CDR2 is FYNNEI. With 7 bases removed from V and 6 bases from J, the gap between germline ends came to 13 bases. The CDR3 length is 13 residues.

The table lists this clonotype with many counts. The chain employs TRBV20-1 and TRBJ2-2; 10 nucleotides align to TRBD2. With 2 bases clipped from V and 1 base from J, the junction kept 1 base outside the gene matches. Germline V gene lookup returns CDR1 DFQATT and CDR2 SNEGSKA (reference sequence). The CDR3 loop spans 15 amino acids. CDR3 amino acids: CSARTSGMNTGELFF. In nucleotides, the CDR3 is TGCAGTGCTAGAACTAGCGGGATGAACACCGGGGAGCTGTTTTTT.